This TCR beta chain derives from a study of blood T cell repertoires in COVID-19 (dated by TCRdb to 2020 to 2022). In the study overall: Samples covering the acute and convalescent phases of COVID-19 were provided by collaborators in the United States, Italy and Spain. The prospective study material was composed of cDNA or gDNA derived from T cells, B-cell-depleted T cells, or PBMCs. The samples were drawn from two sources: the first 160 participants of the ongoing ImmuneRACE study, and 1,200 or so subjects contributed by 6 global collaborators. Sample metadata almost always included a de-identified subject ID, COVID-19 status, age in years and sex. HLA class I and class II types, where available, came from metadata supplied by the sample provider rather than from assay-based typing. A freely available public database, intended as a resource for researchers studying the immune response to SARS-CoV-2, is where the repertoires were released. Deeply sampled blood TCRbeta repertoires from subjects exposed to, actively infected with, or recovered from COVID-19 were included in the dataset.

Overall results and qualifications from the work: How much clinical and demographic metadata was included differed by source and by participant, and the metadata was provided uncurated.

The collaborating institutions used their own protocols to collect whole blood in K2EDTA tubes. Collaborator samples were shipped for TCRbeta analysis as frozen whole blood, isolated PBMCs, or DNA extracted from either sample type. The immunoSEQ Assay, a bias-controlled multiplex PCR, was used to amplify TCRbeta CDR3 regions from genomic DNA. From the authors' description of their analysis: Nucleated cell counts per sample were estimated from amplification of reference gene primers within the assay. To quantify the absolute abundance of each unique TCRbeta CDR3 rearrangement, sequence reads were collapsed and filtered. For each sample, productive Simpson clonality was calculated by taking the square root of Simpson's diversity index across productive rearrangements. TCRdb took this table from immuneACCESS and kept in-frame rearrangements with V and J called. Such tables lack part of the clones; where checked against another copy, unresolved V genes explain under half of the gap, and the rest is unexplained. D and trimming come from the DNA, and the V and J calls and clone size come from that table. The sample records about 36,000 clones, approximately 90% of which are singletons. The ten largest clones represent roughly 5% of the sample.

A remark on this clone: It has no known antigen specificity. Qualities for individual bases were not recorded, and no much larger clone is one base off.

Unmatched junction bases come to 7, with V trimmed by 4 bases and J by 1 base. In the germline V gene, CDR1 corresponds to SGHRS and CDR2 to YFSETQ. Spanning cysteine to phenylalanine, the CDR3 consists of 15 amino acids. The DNA shown is the 45-base CDR3, in frame from base 1. Sequencing used peripheral blood. This sequence was found in a human donor in a cohort sampled during active COVID-19. This chain joins TRBV5-1 to TRBJ1-1; a stretch of 7 junction bases matches TRBD1. The DNA sequence is TGCGCCAGCAGCACCGGACAGGTGGGGAACACTGAAGCTTTCTTT. Translated, this gives CASSTGQVGNTEAFF.